One and the same sample provided the 10 T cell receptor beta chains below, sequenced in a study of identical twins. TCRdb reanalysed the 5' RACE reads using MiXCR and keeps one entry per CDR3 protein. The sample includes approximately 550,000 distinct CDR3 sequences, about 22% of them seen just once. The data also belong to a second study, concerning yellow fever vaccine responses in identical twins.

Sequencing used CD4+ T cells sorted from blood. The receptors shown here come from a woman under 30 in good health.

This chain joins TRBV7-8 and TRBJ2-3, with a possible D match to TRBD2 (6 bases). Germline V lookup: CDR1 SGHVS, CDR2 FQNEAQ. Trimming took 0 bases from V and 4 from J, leaving 14 bases between them. The length of the CDR3 is 16 residues. The CDR3: CASSLAGSREADTQYF. DNA of the CDR3: TGTGCCAGCAGCTTAGCCGGGAGCAGGGAGGCAGATACGCAGTATTTT.

This clonotype was seen a handful of times. The chain recombines TRBV7-9 with TRBJ1-4; D gene unclear. Trimming shortened V by 5 bases and J by 4 bases, and 20 bases separated the two germline ends. The CDR3 is 17 residues long. Germline V gives CDR1 SEHNR, CDR2 FQNEAQ (reference sequence). As DNA, the CDR3 is TGTGCCAGCAGCCTAGTTGGTGCACGAGTGGTTAATGAAAAACTGTTTTTT. Protein sequence: CASSLVGARVVNEKLFF.

This clonotype appeared a few times. The chain carries TRBV4-1 and TRBJ2-1; 10 bases fit TRBD1. V lost 0 bases, J lost 0 bases, and 11 bases stayed unmatched. The CDR3 covers 20 residues. Germline values: CDR1 MGHRA, CDR2 YSYEKL. The CDR3 DNA reads as TGCGCCAGCAGCCAAGAAAAGGACAGGGGGGCCTTTAGCTCCTACAATGAGCAGTTCTTC. Translating gives CASSQEKDRGAFSSYNEQFF.

The chain joins TRBV20-1 to TRBJ2-3, with 7 bases lining up with TRBD2. J gave up 8 bases and V 2 bases, and 10 bases lay outside the gene matches. Germline lookup yields CDR1 DFQATT and CDR2 SNEGSKA (reference sequence). The CDR3 has 14 residues. The CDR3 loop reads CSARQTGGFGTQYF. The CDR3 nucleotides are TGCAGTGCTAGACAAACGGGAGGTTTCGGTACGCAGTATTTT.

Only a few counts were recorded for this clonotype. V usage is TRBV9 and J usage is TRBJ2-7; TRBD1 aligns across 9 bases. Trimming removed 3 bases from V and 4 bases from J; junction bases left unmatched: 14. The germline gives CDR1 SGDLS, CDR2 YYNGEE. This CDR3 spans 17 amino acids. CDR3 sequence: CASSAGTGKNSFYEQYF. The CDR3 DNA reads TGTGCCAGCAGCGCCGGGACAGGGAAGAACTCCTTTTACGAGCAGTACTTC. The full variable domain, completed using reference TRBV9 and TRBJ2-7, is DSGVTQTPKHLITATGQRVTLRCSPRSGDLSVYWYQQSLDQGLQFLIQYYNGEERAKGNILERFSAQQFPDLHSELNLSSLELGDSALYFCASSAGTGKNSFYEQYFGPGTRLTVT.

The V call is TRBV4-1, the J call TRBJ2-7; TRBD2 matches 8 bases. This CDR3 has 16 amino acids. The trim removed 0 bases at V and 7 bases at J, leaving 11 bases unmatched. Germline loops: CDR1 MGHRA, CDR2 YSYEKL. CDR3: CASSQDQAGGSLEQYF. The CDR3 region has the DNA TGCGCCAGCAGCCAAGATCAGGCGGGAGGATCTCTTGAGCAGTACTTC.

This chain uses TRBV11-2 with TRBJ2-1, with D unresolved. V lost 4 bases and J 9 bases, leaving 7 bases between the germline ends. Germline V gene sequence: CDR1 SGHAT, CDR2 FQNNGV. The CDR3 loop spans 11 amino acids. Here the CDR3 DNA reads TGTGCCAGCAGCTCTTGGGTTGAGCAGTTCTTC. It codes for CASSSWVEQFF.

The V gene is TRBV27, the J gene TRBJ1-2; possible D gene TRBD1, 6 bases. The CDR3 sequence is 13 residues long. V dropped 2 bases and J dropped 8 bases, with 12 bases sitting between them. Germline loops: CDR1 MNHEY, CDR2 SMNVEV (reference sequence). For the CDR3, the DNA is TGTGCCAGCAGTTTAGACAGGTTCGGCGGCTACACCTTC. Protein: CASSLDRFGGYTF.

V is TRBV6-1 and J is TRBJ2-3, with D perhaps matching TRBD1 (5 bases). There are 14 residues in the CDR3. V was clipped by 3 bases and J by 4 bases, with 11 bases between them. CDR1 is MNHNS, CDR2 SASEGT, per germline. The CDR3 spells CASSDSGPADTQYF. DNA of the CDR3: TGTGCCAGCAGTGATTCAGGGCCAGCAGATACGCAGTATTTT.

Written as DNA, the CDR3 is TGTGCCAGCACCCCTACAGGGGGCGCTTACAATGAGCAGTTCTTC. Translated, it gives CASTPTGGAYNEQFF. This chain links TRBV12-3 or TRBV12-4 with TRBJ2-1; TRBD1 agrees at 9 bases. This CDR3 spans 15 amino acids. Losses at the gene ends were 7 bases for V and 4 bases for J; bases not matched to a gene: 8.